The clone carrying this T cell receptor (beta chain) appeared many times. The antigen remains unidentified. This entry belongs to a study of T cells in Graves' hyperthyroidism and ophthalmopathy. Study details: Peripheral blood samples were taken at initial diagnosis, prior to any treatment.

Authors of the study amplified TCR beta CDR3 regions from RNA transcripts. First-round RT-PCR of the TCR CDR3 relied on the HTBI primer set. In TCRdb, the multiplex PCR reads were re-called with MiXCR into one record per CDR3 protein. The sample includes 250,000 to 350,000 distinct CDR3 sequences, over 15% of them seen just once. Hyperthyroidism, newly diagnosed and lasting under 2 months, affected patients aged 18 to 65. It was uncontrolled infection, other autoimmune disease, pregnancy or lactation that excluded patients. Whole-study findings and limits: Blood also showed most of the thyroid clonotypes that were expanded above 0.001.

The CDR3 has 13 amino acids. Trimming stripped 4 bases from V and 6 bases from J, with 12 bases between. Germline assignment: CDR1 MDHEN and CDR2 SYDVKM. The source is a man in his thirties or forties with Graves' hyperthyroidism. V usage is TRBV28 and J usage is TRBJ1-1; D gene ambiguous. The sample consisted of blood. CDR3 nucleotide sequence: TGTGCCAGCAGTTCCCTTAATTCCGCTGAAGCTTTCTTT. Protein: CASSSLNSAEAFF.